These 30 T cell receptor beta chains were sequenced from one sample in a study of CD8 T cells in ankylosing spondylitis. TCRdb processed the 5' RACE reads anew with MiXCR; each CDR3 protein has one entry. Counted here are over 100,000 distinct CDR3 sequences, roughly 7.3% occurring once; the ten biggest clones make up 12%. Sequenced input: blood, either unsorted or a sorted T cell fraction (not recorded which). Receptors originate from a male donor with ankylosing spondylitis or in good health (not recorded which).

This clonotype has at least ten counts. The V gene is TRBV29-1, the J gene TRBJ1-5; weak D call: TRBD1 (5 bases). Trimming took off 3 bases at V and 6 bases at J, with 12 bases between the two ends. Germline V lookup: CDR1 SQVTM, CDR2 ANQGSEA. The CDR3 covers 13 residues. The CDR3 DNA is TGCAGCGTTGACCGAGGGGTGGGTCAGCCCCAGCATTTT. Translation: CSVDRGVGQPQHF. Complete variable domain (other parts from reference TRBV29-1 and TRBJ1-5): SAVISQKPSRDICQRGTSLTIQCQVDSQVTMMFWYRQQPGQSLTLIATANQGSEATYESGFVIDKFPISRPNLTFSTLTVSNMSPEDSSIYLCSVDRGVGQPQHFGDGTRLSIL.

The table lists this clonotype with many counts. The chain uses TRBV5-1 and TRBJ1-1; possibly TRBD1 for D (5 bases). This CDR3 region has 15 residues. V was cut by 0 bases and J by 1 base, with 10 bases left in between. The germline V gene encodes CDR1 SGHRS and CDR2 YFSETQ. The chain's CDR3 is CASSLDGGANTEAFF. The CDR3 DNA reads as TGCGCCAGCAGCTTGGATGGAGGGGCGAACACTGAAGCTTTCTTT.

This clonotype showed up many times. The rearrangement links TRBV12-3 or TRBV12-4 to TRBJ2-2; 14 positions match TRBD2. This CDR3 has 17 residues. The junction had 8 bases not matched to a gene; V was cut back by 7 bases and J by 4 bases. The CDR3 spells CASTLGLAGGLTGELFF. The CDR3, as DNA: TGTGCCAGCACCCTTGGACTAGCGGGAGGTCTCACCGGGGAGCTGTTTTTT.

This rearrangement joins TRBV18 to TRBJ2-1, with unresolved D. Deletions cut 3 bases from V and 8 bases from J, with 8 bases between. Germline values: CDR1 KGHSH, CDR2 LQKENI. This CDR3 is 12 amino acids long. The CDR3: CASSPSTHEQFF. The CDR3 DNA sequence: TGTGCCAGCTCACCCAGTACCCATGAGCAGTTCTTC.

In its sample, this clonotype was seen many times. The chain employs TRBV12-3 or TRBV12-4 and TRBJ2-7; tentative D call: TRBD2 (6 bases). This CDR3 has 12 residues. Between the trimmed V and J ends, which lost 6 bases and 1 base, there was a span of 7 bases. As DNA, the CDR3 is TGTGCCAGCAGGCGGGGTTCCTACGAGCAGTACTTC. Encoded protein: CASRRGSYEQYF.

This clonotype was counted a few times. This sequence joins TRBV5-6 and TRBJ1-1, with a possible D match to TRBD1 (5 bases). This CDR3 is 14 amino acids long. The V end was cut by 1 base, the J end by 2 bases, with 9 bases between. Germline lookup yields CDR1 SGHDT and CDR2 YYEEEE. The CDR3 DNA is TGTGCCAGCAGCTTGTGGACAACTAACACTGAAGCTTTCTTT. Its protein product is CASSLWTTNTEAFF.

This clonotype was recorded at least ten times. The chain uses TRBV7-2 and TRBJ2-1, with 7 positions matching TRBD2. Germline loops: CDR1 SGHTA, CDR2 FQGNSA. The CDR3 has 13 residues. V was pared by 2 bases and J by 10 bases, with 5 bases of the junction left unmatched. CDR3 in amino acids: CASSLTSGGEQFF. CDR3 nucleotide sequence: TGTGCCAGCAGCTTAACGTCGGGAGGCGAGCAGTTCTTC.

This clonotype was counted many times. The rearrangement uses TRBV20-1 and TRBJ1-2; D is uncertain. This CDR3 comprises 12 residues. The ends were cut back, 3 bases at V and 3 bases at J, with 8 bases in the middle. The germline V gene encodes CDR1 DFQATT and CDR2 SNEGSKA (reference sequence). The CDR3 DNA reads TGCAGTGCTAGCATTAGAGACTATGGCTACACCTTC. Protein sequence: CSASIRDYGYTF.

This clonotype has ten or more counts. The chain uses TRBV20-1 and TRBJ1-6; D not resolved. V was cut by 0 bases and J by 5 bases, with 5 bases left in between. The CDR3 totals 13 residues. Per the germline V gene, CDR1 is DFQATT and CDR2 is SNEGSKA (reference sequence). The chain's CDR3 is CSARDPNNSPLHF. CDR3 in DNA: TGCAGTGCTAGAGATCCTAATAATTCACCCCTCCACTTT.

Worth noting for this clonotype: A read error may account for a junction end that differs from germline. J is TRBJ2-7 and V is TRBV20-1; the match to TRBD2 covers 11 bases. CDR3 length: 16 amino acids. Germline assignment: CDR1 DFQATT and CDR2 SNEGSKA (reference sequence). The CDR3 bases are TGCTGTGCTCCCGCGGTGGGACTAGCGGCGAACTACGAGCAGTACTTC. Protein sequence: CCAPAVGLAANYEQYF.

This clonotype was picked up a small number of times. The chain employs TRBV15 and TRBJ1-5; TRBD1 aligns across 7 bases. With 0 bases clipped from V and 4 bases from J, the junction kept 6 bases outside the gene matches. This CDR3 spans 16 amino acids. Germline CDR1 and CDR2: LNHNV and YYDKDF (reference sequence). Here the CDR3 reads CATSRETGQINQPQHF. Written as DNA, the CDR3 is TGTGCCACCAGCAGAGAGACAGGGCAGATTAATCAGCCCCAGCATTTT. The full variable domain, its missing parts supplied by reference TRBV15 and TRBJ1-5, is DAMVIQNPRYQVTQFGKPVTLSCSQTLNHNVMYWYQQKSSQAPKLLFHYYDKDFNNEADTPDNFQSRRPNTSFCFLDIRSPGLGDTAMYLCATSRETGQINQPQHFGDGTRLSIL.

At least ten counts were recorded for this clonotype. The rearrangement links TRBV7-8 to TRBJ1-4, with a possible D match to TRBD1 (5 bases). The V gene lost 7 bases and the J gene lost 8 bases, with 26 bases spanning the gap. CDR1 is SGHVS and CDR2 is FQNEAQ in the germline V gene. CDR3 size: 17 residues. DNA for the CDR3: TGTGCCAGCACGACTCACCCCAGTTTGCAGGGAGGGGAAAAACTGTTTTTT. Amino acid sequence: CASTTHPSLQGGEKLFF.

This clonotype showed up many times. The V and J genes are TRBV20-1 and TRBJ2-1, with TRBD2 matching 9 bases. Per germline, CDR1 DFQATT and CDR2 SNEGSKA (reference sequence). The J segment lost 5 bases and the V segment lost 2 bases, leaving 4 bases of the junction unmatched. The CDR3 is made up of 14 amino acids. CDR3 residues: CSARNLAGNNEQFF. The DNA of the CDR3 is TGCAGTGCTAGAAACCTAGCGGGGAACAATGAGCAGTTCTTC.

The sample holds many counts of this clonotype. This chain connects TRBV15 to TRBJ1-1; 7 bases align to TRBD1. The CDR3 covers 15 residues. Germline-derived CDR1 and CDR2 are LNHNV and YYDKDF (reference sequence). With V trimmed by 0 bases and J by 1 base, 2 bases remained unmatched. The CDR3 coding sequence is TGTGCCACCAGCAGAGACCGACAGGGGAACACTGAAGCTTTCTTT. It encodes CATSRDRQGNTEAFF.

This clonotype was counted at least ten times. The CDR3 reads CSAPNQGRTEAFF. DNA of the CDR3: TGCAGTGCTCCGAACCAGGGACGGACTGAAGCTTTCTTT. The chain joins TRBV20-1 to TRBJ1-1; D is possibly TRBD1 (5 bases). Per the germline V gene, CDR1 is DFQATT and CDR2 is SNEGSKA (reference sequence). The length of the CDR3 is 13 residues. Between the trimmed V and J ends, which lost 5 bases and 5 bases, there was a span of 15 bases.

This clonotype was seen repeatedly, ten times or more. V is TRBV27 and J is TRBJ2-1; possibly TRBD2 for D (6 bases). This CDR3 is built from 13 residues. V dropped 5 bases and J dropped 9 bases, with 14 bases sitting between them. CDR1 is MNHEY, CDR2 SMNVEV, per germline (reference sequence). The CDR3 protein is CASSRTTVGEQFF. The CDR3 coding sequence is TGTGCCAGCAGTCGGACTACCGTCGGTGAGCAGTTCTTC.

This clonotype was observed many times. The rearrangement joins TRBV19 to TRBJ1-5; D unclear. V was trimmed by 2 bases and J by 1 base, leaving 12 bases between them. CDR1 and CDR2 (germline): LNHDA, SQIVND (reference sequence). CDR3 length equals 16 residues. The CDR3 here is CASSISAGDSNQPQHF. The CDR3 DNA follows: TGTGCCAGTAGTATATCGGCAGGAGACAGCAATCAGCCCCAGCATTTT.

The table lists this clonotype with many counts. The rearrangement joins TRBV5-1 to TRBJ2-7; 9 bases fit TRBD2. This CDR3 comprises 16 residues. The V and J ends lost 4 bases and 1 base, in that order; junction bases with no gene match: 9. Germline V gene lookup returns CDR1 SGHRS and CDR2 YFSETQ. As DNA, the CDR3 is TGCGCCAGCAGCCGATTCAGCGGGGGGCCATCCTACGAGCAGTACTTC. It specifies CASSRFSGGPSYEQYF.

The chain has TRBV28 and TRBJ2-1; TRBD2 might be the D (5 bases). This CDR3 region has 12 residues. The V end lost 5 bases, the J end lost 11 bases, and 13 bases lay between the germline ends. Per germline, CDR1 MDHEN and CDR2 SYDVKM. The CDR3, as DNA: TGTGCCAGCAGTCAAACTAGTTTCCAGCAGTTCTTC. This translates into CASSQTSFQQFF.

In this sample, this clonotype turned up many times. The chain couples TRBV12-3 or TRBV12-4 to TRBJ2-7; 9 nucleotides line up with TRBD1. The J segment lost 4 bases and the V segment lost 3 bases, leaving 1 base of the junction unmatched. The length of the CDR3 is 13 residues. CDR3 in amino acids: CASSFDRGYEQYF. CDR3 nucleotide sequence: TGTGCCAGCAGTTTCGACAGGGGGTACGAGCAGTACTTC.

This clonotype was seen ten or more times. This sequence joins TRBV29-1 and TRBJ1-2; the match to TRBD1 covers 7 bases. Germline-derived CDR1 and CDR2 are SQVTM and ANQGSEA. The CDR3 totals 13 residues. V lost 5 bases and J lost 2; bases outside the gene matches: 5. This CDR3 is CSVPGGGNYGYTF. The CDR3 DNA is TGCAGCGTTCCAGGGGGGGGGAACTATGGCTACACCTTC.

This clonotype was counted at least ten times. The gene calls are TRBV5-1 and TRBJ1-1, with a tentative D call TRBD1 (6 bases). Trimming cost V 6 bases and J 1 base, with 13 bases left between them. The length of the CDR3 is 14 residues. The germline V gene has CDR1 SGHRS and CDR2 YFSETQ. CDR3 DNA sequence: TGCGCCAGCAACGCGGACAGAGGGAACACTGAAGCTTTCTTT. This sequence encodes CASNADRGNTEAFF.

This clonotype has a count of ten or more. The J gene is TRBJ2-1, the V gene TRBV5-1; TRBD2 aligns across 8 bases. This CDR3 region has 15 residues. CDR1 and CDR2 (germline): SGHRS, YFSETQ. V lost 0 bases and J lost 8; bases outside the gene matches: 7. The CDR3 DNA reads TGCGCCAGCAGCTTGGAGGGGGGACTAGTCCATGAGCAGTTCTTC. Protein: CASSLEGGLVHEQFF.

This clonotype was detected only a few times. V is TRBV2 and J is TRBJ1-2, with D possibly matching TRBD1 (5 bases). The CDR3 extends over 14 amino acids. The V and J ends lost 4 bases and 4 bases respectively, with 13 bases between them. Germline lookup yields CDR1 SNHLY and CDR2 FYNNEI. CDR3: CASSGISGTYGYTF. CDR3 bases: TGTGCCAGCAGTGGGATTTCAGGGACCTATGGCTACACCTTC.

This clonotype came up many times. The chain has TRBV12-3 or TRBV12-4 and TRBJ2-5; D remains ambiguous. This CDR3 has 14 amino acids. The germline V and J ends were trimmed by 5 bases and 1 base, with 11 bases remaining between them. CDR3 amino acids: CASSTLGGQETQYF. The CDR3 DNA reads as TGTGCCAGCAGTACCCTTGGCGGCCAAGAGACCCAGTACTTC.

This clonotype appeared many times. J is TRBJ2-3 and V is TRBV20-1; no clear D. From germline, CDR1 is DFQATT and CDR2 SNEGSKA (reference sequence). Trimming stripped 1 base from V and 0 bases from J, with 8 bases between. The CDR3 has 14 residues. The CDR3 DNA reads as TGCAGTGCTAGAGCGGATACTAGCACAGATACGCAGTATTTT. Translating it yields CSARADTSTDTQYF.

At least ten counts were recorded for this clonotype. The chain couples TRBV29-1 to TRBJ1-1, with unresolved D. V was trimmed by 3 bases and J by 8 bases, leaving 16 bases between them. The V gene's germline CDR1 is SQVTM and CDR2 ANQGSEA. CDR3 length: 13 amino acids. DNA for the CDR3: TGCAGCGTTGAGAGCCGGGCATCGGCAGAAGCTTTCTTT. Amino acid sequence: CSVESRASAEAFF.

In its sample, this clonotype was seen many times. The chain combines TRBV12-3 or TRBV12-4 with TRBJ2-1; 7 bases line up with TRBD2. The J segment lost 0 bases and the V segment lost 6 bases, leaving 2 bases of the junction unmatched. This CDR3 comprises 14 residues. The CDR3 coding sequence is TGTGCCAGCAGCCCGGGGGGCTCCTACAATGAGCAGTTCTTC. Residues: CASSPGGSYNEQFF.

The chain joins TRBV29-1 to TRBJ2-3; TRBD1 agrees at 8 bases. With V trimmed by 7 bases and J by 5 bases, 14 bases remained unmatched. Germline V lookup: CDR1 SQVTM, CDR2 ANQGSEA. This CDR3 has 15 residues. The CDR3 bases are TGCAGCGCTAACCGGCGGCAGGGGGCTGGAGATACGCAGTATTTT. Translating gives CSANRRQGAGDTQYF.

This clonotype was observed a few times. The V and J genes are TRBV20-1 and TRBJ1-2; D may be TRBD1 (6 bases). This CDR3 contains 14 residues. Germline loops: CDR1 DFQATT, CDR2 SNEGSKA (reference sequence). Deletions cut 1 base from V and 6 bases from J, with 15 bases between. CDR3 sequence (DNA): TGCAGTGCTAGAGTAAGCCCAGGGGTCCATGGCTACACCTTC. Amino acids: CSARVSPGVHGYTF.